This T cell receptor beta chain was observed in a study of blood T cell repertoires in COVID-19. TCRdb's copy holds only in-frame clones and misses some; the assay was immunoSEQ multiplex PCR. The repertoire includes 200,000 to 250,000 clones, 79% of them detected once, and 4% to 4.5% sits in the top ten. The length of the CDR3 is 13 residues. The germline V gene encodes CDR1 MDHEN and CDR2 SYDVKM. V lost 5 bases to trimming and J lost 0 bases; unmatched junction nucleotides: 0. This clone showed up just a few times. The V gene is TRBV28, the J gene TRBJ1-1, with 7 bases matching TRBD1. This TCR was sampled from a woman aged 40 to 49 with active or convalescent COVID-19. Source material: peripheral blood. CDR3 region: CASSGTVNTEAFF. For the CDR3, the DNA is TGTGCCAGCAGTGGGACAGTGAACACTGAAGCTTTCTTT. The full variable domain, in which reference TRBV28 and TRBJ1-1 provide the parts outside the CDR3, is DVKVTQSSRYLVKRTGEKVFLECVQDMDHENMFWYRQDPGLGLRLIYFSYDVKMKEKGDIPEGYSVSREKKERFSLILESASTNQTSMYLCASSGTVNTEAFFGQGTRLTVV.